Below are 4 T cell receptor beta chains sequenced from a single sample in a study of vaccination and CD4 T cells after COVID-19. Cultured CD4+ T cells had their DNA profiled by the Oncomine TCR Beta short-read assay. TCRdb passed the PCR reads through MiXCR, listing each CDR3 protein once. The table has about 16,000 distinct CDR3 sequences, less than 60% seen once. Treatment noted: roughly 10-day PBMC culture with coronavirus spike peptide pools or control peptides (ViraFEST assay). The antigens of these receptors remain unknown. The sample comprised CD4+ T cells from blood, cultured in vitro. The receptors here all came from a human donor who had recovered from COVID-19.

V gene TRBV30 combines with J gene TRBJ2-7, with D possibly being TRBD1 (6 bases). The CDR3 contains 11 residues. Germline CDR1 is GTSNPN and CDR2 is SVGIG (reference sequence). Trimming took 5 bases from V and 2 from J, leaving 7 bases between them. The CDR3 loop is CAWRQAYEQYF. In DNA, the CDR3 is TGTGCCTGGCGACAGGCCTACGAGCAGTACTTC. The full variable domain, completed using reference TRBV30 and TRBJ2-7, is SQTIHQWPATLVQPVGSPLSLECTVEGTSNPNLYWYRQAAGRGLQLLFYSVGIGQISSEVPQNLSASRPQDRQFILSSKKLLLSDSGFYLCAWRQAYEQYFGPGTRLTVT.

The chain is built from TRBV30 and TRBJ2-7, with a tentative D call TRBD1 (5 bases). Germline V gene lookup returns CDR1 GTSNPN and CDR2 SVGIG (reference sequence). The CDR3 is 11 residues long. The V and J ends lost 4 bases and 2 bases respectively, with 6 bases between them. CDR3 region: CAWIQAYEQYF. CDR3 in DNA: TGTGCCTGGATACAGGCCTACGAGCAGTACTTC.

J is TRBJ2-2 and V is TRBV6-2 or TRBV6-3, with D possibly being TRBD1 or TRBD2 (5 bases each). CDR3 length: 14 residues. In germline, CDR1 is MNHEY, CDR2 SVGEGT. Trimming cost V 8 bases and J 4 bases, with 14 bases left between them. The CDR3 spells CASGGTGSTGELFF. DNA of the CDR3: TGTGCCAGCGGGGGTACGGGGTCCACCGGGGAGCTGTTTTTT.

The chain carries TRBV2 and TRBJ2-2, with 9 bases lining up with TRBD1. The CDR3 is 13 residues long. V trimming: 11 bases; J trimming: 6 bases; junction bases outside the gene matches: 7. CDR1 and CDR2 (germline): SNHLY, FYNNEI. The CDR3 DNA reads as TGTGCCCTGGCGGGACAGGGTGCCGGGGAGCTGTTTTTT. This encodes CALAGQGAGELFF.